Following are 11 T cell receptor beta chains from one sample sequenced in a study of T cell repertoires in cytomegalovirus infection (dated by TCRdb to about 2019). The sample's treatment or condition label is to be understood as: in vitro stimulation with specific CMV peptide epitopes to enrich CMV-specific T cells. Their specific antigens are unknown. This sample was sequenced with an Illumina HiSeq 1500. TCRdb trimmed public reads at Q25 via fastp, called clones via MiXCR and kept in-frame beta chains. One record per CDR3 amino acid sequence lists the most common genes and DNA. The sample data list roughly 340,000 distinct CDR3 sequences, and almost 30% of these were observed just once. Of the sample, about 19% falls within the top ten clones. This specimen consisted of cultured PBMCs, obtained from culture after CMV antigen stimulation. The receptors stem from a human donor in good health (CMV status not recorded). Some clones in this sample may be carry-over from other donors' samples.

This clonotype was counted only a few times. The chain carries TRBV18 and TRBJ2-7; D may be TRBD2 (7 bases). The CDR3 covers 15 residues. The ends were cut back, 0 bases at V and 3 bases at J, with 12 bases in the middle. Germline V CDR1 and CDR2: KGHSH, LQKENI. The CDR3, as DNA: TGTGCCAGCTCACCACCGGGAGGGGGGGACTACGAGCAGTACTTC. It yields the protein CASSPPGGGDYEQYF.

The V and J genes are TRBV6-2 or TRBV6-3 and TRBJ1-5; possible D gene TRBD1, 5 bases. Trimming took off 6 bases at V and 1 base at J, with 16 bases between the two ends. The CDR3 sequence is 16 residues long. Looked up from germline, CDR1 is MNHEY and CDR2 is SVGEGT. The CDR3 is CASRPQVGISNQPQHF. CDR3 in DNA: TGTGCCAGCAGACCACAGGTGGGAATAAGCAATCAGCCCCAGCATTTT.

The chain uses TRBV7-4 and TRBJ2-5; D not certain. The CDR3 spans 13 residues. Germline-derived CDR1 and CDR2 are SGHVT and SQSDAQ. With 3 bases removed from V and 7 bases from J, the gap between germline ends came to 12 bases. CDR3 residues: CASSFAEQLTQYF. Here the CDR3 DNA reads TGTGCCAGCAGCTTTGCAGAGCAGTTGACCCAGTACTTC.

This chain links TRBV5-5 with TRBJ1-3, with D maybe TRBD1 (5 bases). V was cut by 2 bases and J by 0 bases, with 9 bases left in between. Germline assignment: CDR1 SGHKS and CDR2 YYEKEE (reference sequence). This CDR3 is built from 15 residues. CDR3 in amino acids: CASSFRGDSGNTIYF. The DNA of the CDR3 is TGTGCCAGCAGCTTTAGAGGGGACTCTGGAAACACCATATATTTT.

This clonotype was picked up a small number of times. The V and J genes are TRBV19 and TRBJ1-5; 7 bases line up with TRBD1. Losses at the gene ends were 6 bases for V and 5 bases for J; bases not matched to a gene: 4. The CDR3 consists of 13 residues. Germline V gene lookup returns CDR1 LNHDA and CDR2 SQIVND (reference sequence). The CDR3 loop is CASSQGVYQPQHF. The CDR3 nucleotides are TGTGCCAGTAGCCAGGGGGTGTATCAGCCCCAGCATTTT.

This clonotype has a handful of counts. The gene calls are TRBV7-2 and TRBJ2-2, with D tentatively TRBD2 (5 bases). Trimming removed 6 bases from V and 2 bases from J, with 7 bases in between. This CDR3 has 13 amino acids. CDR1 SGHTA and CDR2 FQGNSA come from the germline V gene. The CDR3 spells CASREGNTGELFF. The CDR3 bases are TGTGCCAGCAGAGAGGGTAACACCGGGGAGCTGTTTTTT.

This clonotype occurred a few times. V is TRBV7-2 and J is TRBJ1-1, with no clear D. Germline values: CDR1 SGHTA, CDR2 FQGNSA. V was clipped by 3 bases and J by 0 bases, with 5 bases between them. This CDR3 has 13 amino acids. The CDR3 DNA is TGTGCCAGCAGCTTTTTCGTGAACACTGAAGCTTTCTTT. Translation gives CASSFFVNTEAFF.

The chain carries TRBV19 and TRBJ2-3; 9 bases are shared with TRBD2. Trimming at V came to 7 bases and at J to 5 bases, leaving 7 bases not matched to a gene. The length of the CDR3 is 14 residues. Looked up from germline, CDR1 is LNHDA and CDR2 is SQIVND (reference sequence). The CDR3 loop is CASTPRGGEDTQYF. DNA for the CDR3: TGTGCCAGTACCCCGCGGGGGGGTGAAGATACGCAGTATTTT. The whole variable domain, remainder taken from reference TRBV19 and TRBJ2-3, is DGGITQSPKYLFRKEGQNVTLSCEQNLNHDAMYWYRQDPGQGLRLIYYSQIVNDFQKGDIAEGYSVSREKKESFPLTVTSAQKNPTAFYLCASTPRGGEDTQYFGPGTRLTVL.

The CDR3 nucleotides are TGTGCCAGCAGCTTAGAAGGGAAAGAAGCTTTCTTT. This translates into CASSLEGKEAFF. V is TRBV7-3 and J is TRBJ1-1; D gene unclear. CDR3 length: 12 residues. Germline V gene data show CDR1 as SGHTA and CDR2 as FQGTGA. V lost 2 bases, J lost 8 bases, and 9 bases lay in between.

V and J are TRBV5-6 and TRBJ1-1; TRBD1 is a possible D gene (6 bases). The CDR3 sequence is 15 residues long. CDR1 SGHDT and CDR2 YYEEEE come from the germline V gene. V was cut by 1 base and J by 4 bases, with 14 bases left in between. CDR3 sequence (DNA): TGTGCCAGCAGCTTGCCGGACAGACAGACCACTGAAGCTTTCTTT. Translation: CASSLPDRQTTEAFF.

This clonotype was counted ten times or more. The junction does not match germline at one end; this may be a read error. The gene calls are TRBV12-3 or TRBV12-4 and TRBJ1-1; D is unresolved. The CDR3 runs to 12 residues. Here the CDR3 DNA reads TGTGCCAGCAGCTTAGGGAACACTGAAGCTTTCTTT. Its translation: CASSLGNTEAFF.